One and the same sample provided the 5 T cell receptor beta chains below, sequenced in a study of T-cell reconstitution after alpha-beta-depleted transplantation in children (dated by TCRdb to 2016 to 2017). The library was prepared using PCR. Sequencer: Illumina HiSeq 2500. To normalize quantification of the TCRbeta repertoire, the TCR libraries were built with molecular barcoding that relied on unique molecular identifiers. TCRdb applied fastp at Q25 and MiXCR to the public reads, then kept only in-frame beta chains. When rows share a CDR3 protein, they turn into one entry using the most common DNA and genes. Counted in this sample were 350,000 to 500,000 distinct CDR3 sequences; 43% of them appeared once. The ten largest make up approximately 25% of the sample. The treatment or condition label on this specimen signifies: allogeneic hematopoietic cell transplantation with graft depleted of TCRalphabeta T cells and CD19 B cells.

The source material was PBMCs, sampled before TCRalphabeta/CD19-depleted stem cell transplant. These receptors were obtained from a girl aged 2 to 9 with aplastic anemia, due to receive a stem cell transplant.

V gene TRBV12-3 or TRBV12-4 combines with J gene TRBJ1-5; tentative D call: TRBD1 (5 bases). CDR3 length equals 14 residues. Trimming shortened V by 3 bases and J by 3 bases, and 9 bases separated the two germline ends. The CDR3 coding sequence is TGTGCCAGCAGTTTGGGACGGTTCAATCAGCCCCAGCATTTT. It yields the protein CASSLGRFNQPQHF.

This sequence joins TRBV6-5 and TRBJ2-5; TRBD1 or TRBD2 may be the D gene (5 bases each). CDR3 length: 14 residues. The ends were cut back, 2 bases at V and 7 bases at J, with 14 bases in the middle. Germline CDR1 reads MNHEY; CDR2 reads SVGAGI. The CDR3 here is CASSYGRSGATQYF. The CDR3, as DNA: TGTGCCAGCAGTTACGGACGGTCCGGGGCGACCCAGTACTTC.

This clonotype was detected only once. The J gene is TRBJ2-3, the V gene TRBV6-5; D not certain. Germline V gene sequence: CDR1 MNHEY, CDR2 SVGAGI. Trimming took off 2 bases at V and 6 bases at J, with 15 bases between the two ends. This CDR3 comprises 15 residues. In DNA, the CDR3 is TGTGCCAGCAGTTACGATAGTGGGATGGTGGATACGCAGTATTTT. Translated, it gives CASSYDSGMVDTQYF.

The chain employs TRBV7-3 and TRBJ2-2; TRBD2 agrees at 14 bases. The CDR3 has 17 residues. The J segment lost 7 bases and the V segment lost 4 bases, leaving 8 bases of the junction unmatched. Per germline, CDR1 SGHTA and CDR2 FQGTGA. CDR3 nucleotide sequence: TGTGCCAGCAGCTCCAACGGACTAGCGGGGGGCAACGGGGAGCTGTTTTTT. Translation gives CASSSNGLAGGNGELFF.

The rearrangement links TRBV20-1 to TRBJ2-5, with D uncertain. Trimming pared 3 bases from V and 4 bases from J, leaving 6 bases between. The V gene's germline CDR1 is DFQATT and CDR2 SNEGSKA (reference sequence). This CDR3 is 11 amino acids long. The CDR3 here is CSASSRETQYF. For the CDR3, the DNA is TGCAGTGCTAGTAGCAGAGAGACCCAGTACTTC.